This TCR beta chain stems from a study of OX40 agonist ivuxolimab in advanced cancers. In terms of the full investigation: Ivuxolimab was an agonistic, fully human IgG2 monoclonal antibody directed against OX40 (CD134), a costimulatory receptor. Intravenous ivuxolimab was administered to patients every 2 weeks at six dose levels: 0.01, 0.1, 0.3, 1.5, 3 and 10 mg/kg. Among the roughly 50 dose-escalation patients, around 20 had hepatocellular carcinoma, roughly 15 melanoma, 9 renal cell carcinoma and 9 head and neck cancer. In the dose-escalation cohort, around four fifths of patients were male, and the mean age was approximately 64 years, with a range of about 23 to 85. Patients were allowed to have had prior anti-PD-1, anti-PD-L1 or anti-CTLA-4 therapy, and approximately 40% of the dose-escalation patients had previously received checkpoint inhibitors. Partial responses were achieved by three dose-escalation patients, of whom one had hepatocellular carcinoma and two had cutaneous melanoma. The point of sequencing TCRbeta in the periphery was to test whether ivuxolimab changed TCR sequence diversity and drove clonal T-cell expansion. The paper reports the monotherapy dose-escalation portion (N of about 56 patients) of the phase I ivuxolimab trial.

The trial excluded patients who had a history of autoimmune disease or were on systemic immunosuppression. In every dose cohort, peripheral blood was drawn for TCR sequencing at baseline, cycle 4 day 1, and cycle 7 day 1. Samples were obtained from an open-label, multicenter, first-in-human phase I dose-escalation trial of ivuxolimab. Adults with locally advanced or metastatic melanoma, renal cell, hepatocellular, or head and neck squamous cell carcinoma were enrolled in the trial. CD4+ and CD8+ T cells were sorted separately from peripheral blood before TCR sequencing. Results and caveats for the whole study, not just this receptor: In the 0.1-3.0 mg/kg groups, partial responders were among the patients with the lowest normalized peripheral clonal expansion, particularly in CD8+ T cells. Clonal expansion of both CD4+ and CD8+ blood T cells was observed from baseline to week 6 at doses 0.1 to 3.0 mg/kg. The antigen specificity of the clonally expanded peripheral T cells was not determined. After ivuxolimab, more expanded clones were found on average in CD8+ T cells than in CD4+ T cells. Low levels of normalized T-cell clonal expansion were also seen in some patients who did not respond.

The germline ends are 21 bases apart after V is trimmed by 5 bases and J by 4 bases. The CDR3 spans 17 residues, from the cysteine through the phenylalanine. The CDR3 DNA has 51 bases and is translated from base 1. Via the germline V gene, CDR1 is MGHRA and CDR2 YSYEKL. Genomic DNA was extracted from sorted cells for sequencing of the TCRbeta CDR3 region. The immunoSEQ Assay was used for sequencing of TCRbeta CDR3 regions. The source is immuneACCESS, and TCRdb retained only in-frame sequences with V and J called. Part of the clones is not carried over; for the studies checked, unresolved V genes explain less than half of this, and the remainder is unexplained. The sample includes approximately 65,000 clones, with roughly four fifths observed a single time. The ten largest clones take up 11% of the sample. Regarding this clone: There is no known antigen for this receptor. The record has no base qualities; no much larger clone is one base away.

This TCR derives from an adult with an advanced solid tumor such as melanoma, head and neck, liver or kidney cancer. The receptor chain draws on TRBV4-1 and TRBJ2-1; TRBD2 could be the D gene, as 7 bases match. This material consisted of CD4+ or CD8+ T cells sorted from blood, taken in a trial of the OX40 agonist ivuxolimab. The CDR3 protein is CASSDPRRGAAYNEQFF. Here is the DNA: TGCGCCAGCAGCGACCCCCGACGGGGGGCCGCGTACAATGAGCAGTTCTTC.